Listed below are T cell receptor beta chains from one sample, sequenced in a study of Ad26.COV2.S vaccination and SARS-CoV-2 variants. Here immunoSEQ multiplex PCR was the method, and the copy in TCRdb shows in-frame clones only, minus some. The data contain hundreds of thousands of clones, 70% to 90% of them singletons. Sequenced material: peripheral blood, taken in a trial of Ad26.COV2.S vaccine versus placebo. Receptors were obtained from a person aged 18-65 years who received the Ad26.COV2.S COVID-19 vaccine or a placebo. The CDR3 runs from the conserved cysteine through the conserved F or W. D genes are given only for firm matches. Not every row has a clone size; where given, it reads once, few, many or a size class.

v_call: TRBV6-5; clone_size: NA; d_call: NA; j_call: TRBJ2-4; cdr3_nt: TGTGCCAGCGATCTTGGGACGTTAGCCAAAAACATTCAGTACTTC; cdr3_aa: CASDLGTLAKNIQYF
v_call: TRBV30; clone_size: NA; d_call: NA; j_call: TRBJ1-1; cdr3_nt: TGTGCCTGGAGAAACTCTGGGAACACTGAAGCTTTCTTT; cdr3_aa: CAWRNSGNTEAFF
v_call: TRBV27; clone_size: NA; d_call: NA; j_call: TRBJ2-7; cdr3_nt: TGTGCCAGCAGTTTAAGGCAGATCGCTGACGAGCAGTACTTC; cdr3_aa: CASSLRQIADEQYF
v_call: TRBV4-3; clone_size: NA; d_call: TRBD2; j_call: TRBJ2-1; cdr3_nt: TGCGCCAGCAGCCACCGAAGGCCAGCGGGAATCAACAATGAGCAGTTCTTC; cdr3_aa: CASSHRRPAGINNEQFF
v_call: TRBV23-1; clone_size: NA; d_call: NA; j_call: TRBJ1-2; cdr3_nt: TGCGCCAGCAGCCCCTATCGCACAGTGAACTATGGCTACACCTTC; cdr3_aa: CASSPYRTVNYGYTF
v_call: TRBV24-1; clone_size: NA; d_call: NA; j_call: TRBJ2-3; cdr3_nt: TGTGCCACCAGTGATTTGCAAACGACAGGCACAGATACGCAGTATTTT; cdr3_aa: CATSDLQTTGTDTQYF
v_call: TRBV5-1; clone_size: NA; d_call: TRBD1; j_call: TRBJ2-6; cdr3_nt: TGCGCCAGCAGCCCACAGGGGGGCGGCTCTGGGGCCAACGTCCTGACTTTC; cdr3_aa: CASSPQGGGSGANVLTF
v_call: TRBV6-5; clone_size: NA; d_call: NA; j_call: TRBJ1-6; cdr3_nt: TGTGCCAGCAGTTACTCTCTCAGGCAACCTAATTCACCCCTCCACTTT; cdr3_aa: CASSYSLRQPNSPLHF
v_call: TRBV27; clone_size: few; d_call: NA; j_call: TRBJ2-7; cdr3_nt: TGTGCCAGCAGTACCAGGGGAGGAGAGCAGTACTTC; cdr3_aa: CASSTRGGEQYF
v_call: TRBV10-3; clone_size: NA; d_call: TRBD1; j_call: TRBJ2-7; cdr3_nt: TGTGCCATCAGTAATCCGGGACAGGGGGCCCACGAGCAGTACTTC; cdr3_aa: CAISNPGQGAHEQYF
v_call: TRBV6-5; clone_size: NA; d_call: TRBD2; j_call: TRBJ2-7; cdr3_nt: TGTGCCAGCAGCACTAGCGGGGGGGCTAGCGAGCAGTACTTC; cdr3_aa: CASSTSGGASEQYF
v_call: TRBV27; clone_size: once; d_call: TRBD2; j_call: TRBJ2-3; cdr3_nt: TGTGCCAGCAGTCCCTCTGGGAGGGGAAGCACAGATACGCAGTATTTT; cdr3_aa: CASSPSGRGSTDTQYF
v_call: TRBV29-1; clone_size: NA; d_call: NA; j_call: TRBJ2-7; cdr3_nt: TGCAGCGTTGAAGTCCCAGACTACTACGAGCAGTACTTC; cdr3_aa: CSVEVPDYYEQYF
v_call: TRBV7-9; clone_size: NA; d_call: NA; j_call: TRBJ2-7; cdr3_nt: TGTGCCAGCAGCTTATTCCCCGAAGAGCAGTACTTC; cdr3_aa: CASSLFPEEQYF
v_call: TRBV18; clone_size: NA; d_call: TRBD2; j_call: TRBJ2-1; cdr3_nt: TGTGCCAGCTCACCGGGACTAGACTCGCAGTTCTTC; cdr3_aa: CASSPGLDSQFF
v_call: TRBV7-8; clone_size: NA; d_call: NA; j_call: TRBJ1-6; cdr3_nt: TGTGCCAGCAGCTCCCCCTACCGCTTCATCCTCCACTTT; cdr3_aa: CASSSPYRFILHF